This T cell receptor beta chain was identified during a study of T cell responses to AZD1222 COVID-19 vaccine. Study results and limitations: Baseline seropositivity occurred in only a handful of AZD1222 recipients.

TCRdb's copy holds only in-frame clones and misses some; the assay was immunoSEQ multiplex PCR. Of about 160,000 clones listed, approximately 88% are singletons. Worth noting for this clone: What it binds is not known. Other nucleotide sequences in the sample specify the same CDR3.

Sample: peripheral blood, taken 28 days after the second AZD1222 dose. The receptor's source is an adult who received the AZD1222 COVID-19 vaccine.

CDR3 in DNA: TGTGCCAGCAGCTTAGGCCAGCGCCTTAGCAATCAGCCCCAGCATTTT. It codes for CASSLGQRLSNQPQHF. V and J are TRBV11-3 and TRBJ1-5; D is undetermined. Germline loops: CDR1 SGHNT, CDR2 YENEEA. V was shortened by 1 base and J by 0 bases, with 10 bases between the two germline ends. The CDR3 loop spans 16 amino acids.